The 32 T cell receptor beta chains in this list originate from one sample, sequenced in a study of blood T cell repertoires in COVID-19. Repertoires were generated with immunoSEQ multiplex PCR, while TCRdb's copy carries only in-frame clones and drops some. The sample contains over 150,000 clones, about nine tenths of which appear only once. Sequencing used peripheral blood. These receptors all come from an older man with active or convalescent COVID-19.

V and J are TRBV6-5 and TRBJ1-1; tentative D call: TRBD1 (5 bases). Germline V gene sequence: CDR1 MNHEY, CDR2 SVGAGI. V lost 0 bases and J 2 bases, leaving 13 bases between the germline ends. The CDR3 has 16 amino acids. The CDR3, as DNA: TGTGCCAGCAGTTACTCGTCGTACAGGAGAAACACTGAAGCTTTCTTT. The encoded protein is CASSYSSYRRNTEAFF.

This clone was counted once. V usage is TRBV7-2 and J usage is TRBJ1-4, with 8 bases that match TRBD1. This CDR3 has 14 residues. Unmatched junction bases numbered 14, after V lost 6 bases and J lost 14 bases. Germline CDR1 reads SGHTA; CDR2 reads FQGNSA. In nucleotides, the CDR3 is TGTGCCAGCAGATCGGGACAGGCGCCGGGCGGGCTGTTTTTT. Its translation is CASRSGQAPGGLFF.

This clone was seen only a few times. V usage is TRBV5-1 and J usage is TRBJ1-5; D is unresolved. Trimming removed 0 bases from V and 2 bases from J, with 9 bases in between. This CDR3 region has 15 residues. Germline-derived CDR1 and CDR2 are SGHRS and YFSETQ. CDR3: CASSLGVVGNQPQHF. CDR3 bases: TGCGCCAGCAGCTTGGGCGTTGTGGGCAATCAGCCCCAGCATTTT.

V gene TRBV24-1 combines with J gene TRBJ2-4, with a tentative D call TRBD1 (5 bases). This CDR3 has 13 residues. Germline V gene lookup returns CDR1 KGHDR and CDR2 SFDVKD. The germline V and J ends were trimmed by 2 bases and 9 bases, with 10 bases remaining between them. The CDR3 nucleotides read TGTGCCACCAGTGATTACGACAGTCGCATTCAGTACTTC. Amino acid sequence: CATSDYDSRIQYF.

The chain carries TRBV20-1 and TRBJ1-5, with D possibly being TRBD1 (5 bases). V lost 3 bases and J 9 bases, leaving 21 bases between the germline ends. The CDR3 totals 15 residues. Looked up from germline, CDR1 is DFQATT and CDR2 is SNEGSKA (reference sequence). The CDR3 spells CSASEHQGGFRPQHF. For the CDR3, the DNA is TGCAGTGCTAGTGAACACCAGGGAGGATTTCGGCCCCAGCATTTT.

The CDR3 DNA reads TGTGCCAGCAGCACCTCAAACCCCGGGACAAGGCTTAGCAATCAGCCCCAGCATTTT. Amino acid sequence: CASSTSNPGTRLSNQPQHF. The genes are TRBV7-8 and TRBJ1-5; TRBD1 is a possible D gene (6 bases). The V gene's germline CDR1 is SGHVS and CDR2 FQNEAQ. This CDR3 is built from 19 residues. The ends were cut back, 5 bases at V and 0 bases at J, with 23 bases in the middle.

V usage is TRBV5-4 and J usage is TRBJ2-7; maybe TRBD2 (7 bases). The CDR3 totals 13 residues. Between the trimmed V and J ends, which lost 4 bases and 7 bases, there was a span of 15 bases. Germline V lookup: CDR1 SGHNT, CDR2 YYREEE (reference sequence). The CDR3 nucleotides read TGTGCCAGCAGCCCAACAGGGAGGGGGGAGCAGTACTTC. Translating gives CASSPTGRGEQYF.

The chain uses TRBV6-2 or TRBV6-3 and TRBJ2-7; perhaps TRBD1 as D (5 bases). The CDR3 length is 15 residues. Germline-derived CDR1 and CDR2 are MNHEY and SVGEGT. The germline V and J ends were trimmed by 1 base and 6 bases, with 16 bases remaining between them. This CDR3 reads CASSYLPGQGAEQYF. The DNA of the CDR3 is TGTGCCAGCAGTTACTTACCTGGACAAGGTGCCGAGCAGTACTTC.

The DNA of the CDR3 is TGTGCCATCAGTGAGTTGGGACAGGGGATTAATCAGCCCCAGCATTTT. Its protein is CAISELGQGINQPQHF. The rearrangement joins TRBV10-3 to TRBJ1-5; 10 positions agree with TRBD1. Per the germline V gene, CDR1 is ENHRY and CDR2 is SYGVKD. The length of the CDR3 is 16 residues. Trimming took 1 base from V and 4 from J; bases not matched to a gene: 4.

The chain is built from TRBV7-9 and TRBJ1-3; D might be TRBD1 (5 bases). With 4 bases removed from V and 4 bases from J, the gap between germline ends came to 5 bases. The germline V gene encodes CDR1 SEHNR and CDR2 FQNEAQ (reference sequence). This CDR3 is built from 12 residues. The DNA for the CDR3 is TGTGCCAGCAGCTCAGGGGGAAACACCATATATTTT. Translation gives CASSSGGNTIYF.

The rearrangement links TRBV7-8 to TRBJ1-2, with 9 bases aligning to TRBD1. Germline V gene data show CDR1 as SGHVS and CDR2 as FQNEAQ. This CDR3 has 13 amino acids. Trimming removed 5 bases from V and 10 bases from J; junction bases left unmatched: 8. CDR3 loop: CASSGDRDGDYTF. CDR3 coding DNA: TGTGCCAGCAGCGGGGACAGGGACGGTGACTACACCTTC.

The V call is TRBV2, the J call TRBJ1-3; 10 nucleotides match TRBD1. V shed 6 bases and J 0 bases; nucleotides not matched to a gene: 2. CDR3 size: 15 residues. CDR1 SNHLY and CDR2 FYNNEI come from the germline V gene. The CDR3 region is CASSRTGGSGNTIYF. CDR3 DNA sequence: TGTGCCAGCAGCCGGACAGGGGGCTCTGGAAACACCATATATTTT.

The rearrangement links TRBV18 to TRBJ1-2; D is uncertain. This CDR3 has 17 residues. Germline V gives CDR1 KGHSH, CDR2 LQKENI. Between the trimmed V and J ends, which lost 4 bases and 7 bases, there was a span of 25 bases. The CDR3 DNA sequence: TGTGCCAGCTCACTACATCAGGAGGCTGACATGACTGGTGGCTACACCTTC. Residues: CASSLHQEADMTGGYTF. Combining the CDR3 with reference TRBV18 and TRBJ1-2 gives the whole variable domain NAGVMQNPRHLVRRRGQEARLRCSPMKGHSHVYWYRQLPEEGLKFMVYLQKENIIDESGMPKERFSAEFPKEGPSILRIQQVVRGDSAAYFCASSLHQEADMTGGYTFGSGTRLTVV.

This chain uses TRBV20-1 with TRBJ2-1; D remains ambiguous. CDR3 length equals 11 residues. CDR1 is DFQATT and CDR2 is SNEGSKA in the germline V gene (reference sequence). Trimming removed 5 bases at V and 10 bases at J, with 12 bases between. CDR3 coding DNA: TGCAGTGCTCGTAAAAGTGGCGAGCAGTTCTTC. Residues: CSARKSGEQFF.

The V gene is TRBV30, the J gene TRBJ2-3; a weak D match, TRBD1 (6 bases). CDR3 length: 15 amino acids. V shed 1 base and J shed 1 base, with 12 bases lying between them. From germline, CDR1 is GTSNPN and CDR2 SVGIG (reference sequence). CDR3 loop: CAWSDVGARTDTQYF. CDR3 DNA: TGTGCCTGGAGTGACGTGGGGGCCCGCACAGATACGCAGTATTTT.

V usage is TRBV4-3 and J usage is TRBJ1-4; 8 positions match TRBD1. This CDR3 contains 18 residues. CDR1 and CDR2 from the germline V gene are LGHNA and YSLEER. V gave up 0 bases and J gave up 3 bases; unmatched junction bases: 9. CDR3 region: CASSQERRTGRSNEKLFF. The CDR3 coding sequence is TGCGCCAGCAGCCAAGAACGCAGGACAGGGAGATCTAATGAAAAACTGTTTTTT.

V gene TRBV5-4 combines with J gene TRBJ2-3; D is perhaps TRBD1 (7 bases). The CDR3 has 16 residues. The germline gives CDR1 SGHNT, CDR2 YYREEE (reference sequence). V shed 1 base and J shed 0 bases, with 12 bases lying between them. The CDR3 DNA reads as TGTGCCAGCAGCTTGTTACAGGGGACTAGCACAGATACGCAGTATTTT. Its translation is CASSLLQGTSTDTQYF. Full variable domain (remainder filled in from reference TRBV5-4 and TRBJ2-3): ETGVTQSPTHLIKTRGQQVTLRCSSQSGHNTVSWYQQALGQGPQFIFQYYREEENGRGNFPPRFSGLQFPNYSSELNVNALELDDSALYLCASSLLQGTSTDTQYFGPGTRLTVL.

The rearrangement joins TRBV7-2 to TRBJ1-2; the D is unclear. Germline CDR1 SGHTA, CDR2 FQGNSA. The CDR3 has 13 residues. Trimming removed 1 base from V and 4 bases from J, with 7 bases in between. The chain's CDR3 is CASSLGGLYGYTF. The CDR3 DNA reads TGTGCCAGCAGCTTAGGCGGCCTCTATGGCTACACCTTC.

The chain joins TRBV29-1 to TRBJ1-2; possibly TRBD1 for D (5 bases). This CDR3 region has 14 residues. Trimming took off 6 bases at V and 3 bases at J, with 17 bases between the two ends. Germline CDR1 is SQVTM and CDR2 is ANQGSEA. Here the CDR3 reads CSVLNGAHYYGYTF. The CDR3 region has the DNA TGCAGCGTACTTAATGGGGCCCACTACTATGGCTACACCTTC.

V gene TRBV28 combines with J gene TRBJ1-3; D might be TRBD1 (5 bases). The CDR3 totals 16 residues. Between the trimmed V and J ends, which lost 7 bases and 2 bases, there was a span of 18 bases. Germline V gives CDR1 MDHEN, CDR2 SYDVKM. The CDR3 nucleotides read TGTGCCAGCACGAGAACAGGTTCCCGAACTGGAAACACCATATATTTT. It codes for CASTRTGSRTGNTIYF.

The chain couples TRBV6-5 to TRBJ1-2, with D hard to call. Germline loops: CDR1 MNHEY, CDR2 SVGAGI. The CDR3 consists of 13 residues. The V end was cut by 6 bases, the J end by 2 bases, with 10 bases between. The CDR3 here is CASRSFGNYGYTF. The DNA for the CDR3 is TGTGCCAGCAGATCATTCGGGAACTATGGCTACACCTTC.

The chain couples TRBV19 to TRBJ2-1, with D unclear. The CDR3 runs to 11 residues. The ends were cut back, 10 bases at V and 10 bases at J, with 14 bases in the middle. Germline assignment: CDR1 LNHDA and CDR2 SQIVND (reference sequence). For the CDR3, the DNA is TGTGCCACCAGACTCGGCCGAGAGCAGTTCTTC. Translating gives CATRLGREQFF.

This clone appeared a few times. The chain employs TRBV7-8 and TRBJ2-2; 7 bases are a match to TRBD2. The CDR3 length is 15 residues. V was pared by 1 base and J by 1 base, with 0 bases of the junction left unmatched. CDR1 SGHVS and CDR2 FQNEAQ come from the germline V gene. CDR3 nucleotide sequence: TGTGCCAGCAGCTTAGTAGCGGGGAACACCGGGGAGCTGTTTTTT. Its protein product is CASSLVAGNTGELFF.

The chain has TRBV4-3 and TRBJ2-7; a possible D gene is TRBD2 (6 bases). V was shortened by 4 bases and J by 0 bases, with 13 bases between the two germline ends. Germline V CDR1 and CDR2: LGHNA, YSLEER. The CDR3 is 15 amino acids. CDR3 bases: TGCGCCAGCAGCCCCCGACTAGAGAGCTCCTACGAGCAGTACTTC. This translates into CASSPRLESSYEQYF.

This sequence joins TRBV19 and TRBJ2-3, with TRBD2 as a possible D gene (5 bases). This CDR3 region has 13 residues. Germline V CDR1 and CDR2: LNHDA, SQIVND (reference sequence). Deletions cut 1 base from V and 6 bases from J, with 8 bases between. CDR3 DNA: TGTGCCAGTAGTATAGGCTTAGCGGATACGCAGTATTTT. Its translation is CASSIGLADTQYF.

V gene TRBV5-4 combines with J gene TRBJ2-7, with TRBD1 identical over 8 bases. CDR3 length: 15 residues. CDR1 SGHNT and CDR2 YYREEE come from the germline V gene (reference sequence). Trimming at V came to 4 bases and at J to 3 bases, leaving 9 bases not matched to a gene. The CDR3 DNA is TGTGCCAGCAGCCCAGACGGGACAGGAGGCTACGAGCAGTACTTC. Amino acid sequence: CASSPDGTGGYEQYF.

The V call is TRBV3-1 (or the pseudogene TRBV3-2), the J call TRBJ1-2; 7 bases are shared with TRBD1. The CDR3 is made up of 14 amino acids. J was trimmed by 2 bases and V by 6 bases; bases with no gene match: 6. Germline V gene sequence: CDR1 LGHDT, CDR2 YNNKEL (reference sequence). CDR3 DNA sequence: TGTGCCAGCAGGCGAGGACAGGCGAACTATGGCTACACCTTC. Translated: CASRRGQANYGYTF.

The rearrangement links TRBV16 to TRBJ1-4; D gene unclear. Trimming shortened V by 1 base and J by 2 bases, and 8 bases separated the two germline ends. The CDR3 consists of 15 residues. Per the germline V gene, CDR1 is KGHSY and CDR2 is FQNENV. The CDR3 is CASSQFSGTNEKLFF. The CDR3 bases are TGTGCCAGCAGCCAATTCTCTGGCACTAATGAAAAACTGTTTTTT.

The V gene is TRBV3-1 (or the pseudogene TRBV3-2), the J gene TRBJ1-4, with 7 nucleotides matching TRBD1. After removal of 4 bases from V and 8 bases from J, the junction contained 7 bases not matched to a gene. CDR1 is LGHDT, CDR2 YNNKEL, per germline (reference sequence). This CDR3 region has 14 residues. The CDR3 reads CASSPGQVGEKLFF. CDR3 bases: TGTGCCAGCAGCCCCGGACAGGTCGGCGAAAAACTGTTTTTT.

The chain recombines TRBV11-2 with TRBJ1-1, with 7 bases lining up with TRBD1. The trim removed 1 base at V and 2 bases at J, leaving 16 bases unmatched. Germline V lookup: CDR1 SGHAT, CDR2 FQNNGV. This CDR3 region has 19 residues. DNA of the CDR3: TGTGCCAGCAGCTTAGGGATCCCATGGATAGGGGGCTCTAACACTGAAGCTTTCTTT. Encoded protein: CASSLGIPWIGGSNTEAFF.

The V gene is TRBV6-5, the J gene TRBJ1-2, with D perhaps matching TRBD1 (5 bases). The germline CDR1 and CDR2 sequences are MNHEY and SVGAGI. Trimming left V 2 bases short and J 5 bases short, with 12 bases between. The CDR3 sequence is 14 residues long. The CDR3 loop reads CASSYAGPVYGYTF. The CDR3 DNA follows: TGTGCCAGCAGTTACGCAGGGCCCGTGTATGGCTACACCTTC.

This chain uses TRBV10-3 with TRBJ2-1; the match to TRBD1 covers 9 bases. The CDR3 loop spans 17 amino acids. Germline lookup yields CDR1 ENHRY and CDR2 SYGVKD. V lost 10 bases, J lost 9 bases, and 22 bases stayed unmatched. The CDR3 nucleotides read TGTGCCACGACCGGGACAGGGACCTTGCCCGGACATTCTGAGCAGTTCTTC. Translated: CATTGTGTLPGHSEQFF.